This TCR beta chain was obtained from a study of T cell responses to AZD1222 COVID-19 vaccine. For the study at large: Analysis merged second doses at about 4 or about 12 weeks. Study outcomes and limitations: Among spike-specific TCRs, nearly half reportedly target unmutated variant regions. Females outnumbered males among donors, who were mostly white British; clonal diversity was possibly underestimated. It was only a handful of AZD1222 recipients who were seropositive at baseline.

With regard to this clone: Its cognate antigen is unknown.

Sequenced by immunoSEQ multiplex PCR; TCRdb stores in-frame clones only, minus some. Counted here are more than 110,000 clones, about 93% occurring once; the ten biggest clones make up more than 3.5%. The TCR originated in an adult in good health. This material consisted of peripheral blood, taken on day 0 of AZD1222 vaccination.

CDR3 nucleotide sequence: TGTGCCAGCAGTGACGGAGGGGGGAGTACGCAGTATTTT. Translating it yields CASSDGGGSTQYF. The chain employs TRBV6-4 and TRBJ2-3, with D perhaps being TRBD1 or TRBD2 (6 bases each). V gave up 2 bases and J gave up 8 bases, with 11 bases separating them. This CDR3 contains 13 residues. Germline CDR1 is MRHNA and CDR2 is SNTAGT.